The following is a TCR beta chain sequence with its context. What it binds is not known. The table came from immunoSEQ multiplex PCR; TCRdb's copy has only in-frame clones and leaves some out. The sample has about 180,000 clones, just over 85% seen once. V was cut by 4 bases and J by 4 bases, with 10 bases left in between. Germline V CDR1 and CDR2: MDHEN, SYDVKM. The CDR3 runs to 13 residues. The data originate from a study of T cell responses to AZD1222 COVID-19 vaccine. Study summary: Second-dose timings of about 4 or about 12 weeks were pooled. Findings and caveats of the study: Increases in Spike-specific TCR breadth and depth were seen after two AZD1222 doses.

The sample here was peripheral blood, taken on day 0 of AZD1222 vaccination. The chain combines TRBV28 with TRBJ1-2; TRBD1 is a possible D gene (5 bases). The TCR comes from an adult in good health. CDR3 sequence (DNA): TGTGCCAGCAGTTCTCACAGGAGCTATGGCTACACCTTC. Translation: CASSSHRSYGYTF.